These 30 T cell receptor beta chains originate from one sample sequenced in a study of Ad26.COV2.S vaccination and SARS-CoV-2 variants. Some clones are missing from TCRdb's copy, which holds only in-frame ones; the method was immunoSEQ multiplex PCR. The table has 410,000 or so clones, about 90% seen once. Specified treatment: about 20 received Ad26.COV2.S at low or high dose, single or two shots; roughly five received placebo; per-sample allocation not given. Material that was analyzed had been drawn on day 63 after the first vaccine or placebo injection. The specimen comprised peripheral blood, sampled in a trial of Ad26.COV2.S vaccine versus placebo. These receptors originate from a person aged 18 to 65 who received the Ad26.COV2.S COVID-19 vaccine or a placebo.

The CDR3 sequence: CSVEANTSIRATGELFF. For the CDR3, the DNA is TGCAGCGTTGAAGCCAACACGAGCATCCGAGCCACCGGGGAGCTGTTTTTT. The chain carries TRBV29-1 and TRBJ2-2; no reliable D call. The germline CDR1 and CDR2 sequences are SQVTM and ANQGSEA. V lost 1 base and J lost 4, with 19 bases in between. This CDR3 contains 17 residues.

This chain uses TRBV11-2 with TRBJ1-2; TRBD1 aligns across 7 bases. There are 17 residues in the CDR3. Germline assignment: CDR1 SGHAT and CDR2 FQNNGV. The J segment lost 2 bases and the V segment lost 5 bases, leaving 14 bases of the junction unmatched. CDR3 nucleotide sequence: TGTGCCAGCAGCCACTTCGGACAGGCGGCGGCAAACTATGGCTACACCTTC. Encoded protein: CASSHFGQAAANYGYTF.

This chain uses TRBV28 with TRBJ1-2; 8 bases fit TRBD1. CDR3 length equals 15 residues. Germline V gives CDR1 MDHEN, CDR2 SYDVKM. V shed 3 bases, J shed 5 bases, and the junction held 8 bases outside the gene matches. Here the CDR3 reads CASSFHAGGRYGYTF. CDR3 DNA: TGTGCCAGCAGTTTCCACGCAGGGGGCCGGTATGGCTACACCTTC.

The chain joins TRBV19 to TRBJ1-2, with D possibly being TRBD1 (6 bases). Germline CDR1 reads LNHDA; CDR2 reads SQIVND (reference sequence). The V end was cut by 3 bases, the J end by 2 bases, with 13 bases between. The CDR3 sequence is 15 residues long. In DNA, the CDR3 is TGTGCCAGTAGTATTCTGGACAGTTTGAACTATGGCTACACCTTC. Translated, it gives CASSILDSLNYGYTF.

The chain combines TRBV5-4 with TRBJ2-2, with D perhaps being TRBD1 or TRBD2 (5 bases each). CDR3 length: 14 residues. Between the trimmed V and J ends, which lost 3 bases and 3 bases, there was a span of 9 bases. Looked up from germline, CDR1 is SGHNT and CDR2 is YYREEE (reference sequence). CDR3 in DNA: TGTGCCAGCAGCTGGGGGTCGGACACCGGGGAGCTGTTTTTT. Translated: CASSWGSDTGELFF.

This clone was observed a single time. The rearrangement joins TRBV6-5 to TRBJ2-5; TRBD1 aligns across 11 bases. The J segment lost 4 bases and the V segment lost 0 bases, leaving 1 base of the junction unmatched. The CDR3 consists of 15 residues. CDR1 MNHEY and CDR2 SVGAGI come from the germline V gene. The CDR3 loop is CASSYSGQGAETQYF. Here the CDR3 DNA reads TGTGCCAGCAGTTACTCAGGACAGGGGGCAGAGACCCAGTACTTC.

J is TRBJ1-4 and V is TRBV5-1; 7 bases fit TRBD1. Germline-derived CDR1 and CDR2 are SGHRS and YFSETQ. The CDR3 is made up of 14 amino acids. V was clipped by 4 bases and J by 2 bases; unmatched bases: 2. The CDR3 DNA reads as TGCGCCAGCAGCCAAGGGGGCACTAATGAAAAACTGTTTTTT. This gives the protein CASSQGGTNEKLFF.

This chain joins TRBV6-5 and TRBJ1-1, with 9 bases lining up with TRBD1. J gave up 4 bases and V 8 bases, and 5 bases lay outside the gene matches. Germline V lookup: CDR1 MNHEY, CDR2 SVGAGI. The CDR3 runs 13 residues. In DNA form, the CDR3 reads TGTGCCAGCCGGACAGGGGCGTTCACTGAAGCTTTCTTT. It yields the protein CASRTGAFTEAFF.

In the case of this clone: Other DNA sequences in the same sample also yield this CDR3. The chain joins TRBV7-2 to TRBJ2-7; D perhaps matches TRBD2 (5 bases). V gave up 5 bases and J gave up 3 bases, with 8 bases separating them. Germline V CDR1 and CDR2: SGHTA, FQGNSA. The CDR3 runs 12 residues. The CDR3 reads CASSRTSYEQYF. In DNA form, the CDR3 reads TGTGCCAGCAGCAGAACTAGCTACGAGCAGTACTTC. The full variable domain, in which reference TRBV7-2 and TRBJ2-7 provide the parts outside the CDR3, is GAGVSQSPSNKVTEKGKDVELRCDPISGHTALYWYRQSLGQGLEFLIYFQGNSAPDKSGLPSDRFSAERTGGSVSTLTIQRTQQEDSAVYLCASSRTSYEQYFGPGTRLTVT.

This clone appeared a single time. This sequence joins TRBV6-5 and TRBJ1-1; D unclear. Germline V lookup: CDR1 MNHEY, CDR2 SVGAGI. Trimming pared 4 bases from V and 11 bases from J, leaving 11 bases between. CDR3 size: 11 residues. CDR3 residues: CASSFLTKAFF. DNA for the CDR3: TGTGCCAGCAGTTTTCTGACCAAGGCTTTCTTT.

This chain joins TRBV7-2 and TRBJ2-2; D gene uncertain. Trimming left V 2 bases short and J 7 bases short, with 8 bases between. The CDR3 spans 13 residues. From germline, CDR1 is SGHTA and CDR2 FQGNSA. The CDR3 DNA is TGTGCCAGCAGCTTAATCCTCGGCGGGGAGCTGTTTTTT. As protein: CASSLILGGELFF.

Notes on this clone: The same CDR3 can be traced to other DNA sequences in this sample. This rearrangement joins TRBV30 to TRBJ1-1; D gene ambiguous. This CDR3 contains 13 residues. Deletions cut 0 bases from V and 3 bases from J, with 8 bases between. Germline lookup yields CDR1 GTSNPN and CDR2 SVGIG (reference sequence). CDR3 amino acids: CAWSVRRDTEAFF. The DNA of the CDR3 is TGTGCCTGGAGTGTACGCCGGGACACTGAAGCTTTCTTT.

This chain links TRBV15 with TRBJ1-4; D not resolved. The germline V gene encodes CDR1 LNHNV and CDR2 YYDKDF (reference sequence). The CDR3 is made up of 16 amino acids. Trimming took off 4 bases at V and 1 base at J, with 13 bases between the two ends. Written as DNA, the CDR3 is TGTGCCACCAGCATAGGCCTTGGAGGAACTAATGAAAAACTGTTTTTT. It is translated as CATSIGLGGTNEKLFF.

The V gene is TRBV27, the J gene TRBJ2-7; D is undetermined. The CDR3 loop spans 12 amino acids. Germline-derived CDR1 and CDR2 are MNHEY and SMNVEV (reference sequence). Trimming stripped 8 bases from V and 2 bases from J, with 10 bases between. CDR3 sequence reads: CASGLNTYEQYF. CDR3 coding DNA: TGTGCCAGCGGGCTAAACACCTACGAGCAGTACTTC.

In this sample, this clone turned up a few times. Other DNA variants within this sample encode the same CDR3. The rearrangement joins TRBV18 to TRBJ1-1; D gene unclear. In germline, CDR1 is KGHSH, CDR2 LQKENI. The CDR3 is 11 residues long. The V end lost 2 bases, the J end lost 3 bases, and 1 base lay between the germline ends. CDR3 nucleotide sequence: TGTGCCAGCTCACCAGACACTGAAGCTTTCTTT. Its protein is CASSPDTEAFF.

This clone has a single count. V is TRBV12-3 or TRBV12-4 and J is TRBJ1-1, with D perhaps TRBD1 (5 bases). V lost 7 bases to trimming and J lost 0 bases, with 9 bases between them. The length of the CDR3 is 13 residues. CDR3 amino acids: CASMRQLNTEAFF. CDR3 in DNA: TGTGCCAGCATGAGACAGCTGAACACTGAAGCTTTCTTT.

This chain connects TRBV5-5 to TRBJ2-3; no clear D. This CDR3 spans 14 amino acids. Trimming took 2 bases from V and 6 from J, leaving 13 bases between them. CDR1 and CDR2 from the germline V gene are SGHKS and YYEKEE (reference sequence). The CDR3 DNA is TGTGCCAGCAGCTTCCCTCCGCCACGGGATACGCAGTATTTT. Residues: CASSFPPPRDTQYF.

This CDR3 is CASDPLGQGAGELFF. The CDR3 bases are TGTGCCAGCGATCCCTTGGGGCAGGGTGCCGGGGAGCTGTTTTTT. This sequence joins TRBV2 and TRBJ2-2, with D maybe TRBD1 (5 bases). Germline V CDR1 and CDR2: SNHLY, FYNNEI. V was shortened by 8 bases and J by 6 bases, with 19 bases between the two germline ends. CDR3 size: 15 residues. Based on the CDR3 plus reference TRBV2 and TRBJ2-2, the full variable domain is EPEVTQTPSHQVTQMGQEVILRCVPISNHLYFYWYRQILGQKVEFLVSFYNNEISEKSEIFDDQFSVERPDGSNFTLKIRSTKLEDSAMYFCASDPLGQGAGELFFGEGSRLTVL.

The V call is TRBV29-1, the J call TRBJ2-1; 10 positions agree with TRBD1. CDR3 length equals 14 residues. The V segment lost 3 bases and the J segment 5 bases; nucleotides outside the gene matches: 4. Per germline, CDR1 SQVTM and CDR2 ANQGSEA. The CDR3 sequence: CSVDPGQGNNEQFF. The CDR3 region has the DNA TGCAGCGTTGACCCGGGACAGGGGAACAATGAGCAGTTCTTC.

The chain joins TRBV25-1 to TRBJ2-7; D uncertain. Trimming left V 10 bases short and J 4 bases short, with 17 bases between. This CDR3 spans 13 amino acids. Per germline, CDR1 MGHDK and CDR2 SYGVNS. The CDR3 here is CANHPAPVYEQYF. Here the CDR3 DNA reads TGTGCCAACCACCCGGCCCCGGTGTACGAGCAGTACTTC.

The chain is built from TRBV6-5 and TRBJ1-6; 9 bases match TRBD1. V lost 0 bases, J lost 10 bases, and 7 bases stayed unmatched. CDR1 and CDR2 (germline): MNHEY, SVGAGI. This CDR3 region has 16 residues. The CDR3 sequence: CASSYSGQGLRSPLHF. In DNA form, the CDR3 reads TGTGCCAGCAGTTACTCCGGACAGGGGCTTCGATCACCCCTCCACTTT.

This sequence joins TRBV27 and TRBJ2-2; 15 nucleotides align to TRBD2. The CDR3 contains 16 residues. V gave up 6 bases and J gave up 3 bases; unmatched junction bases: 2. Germline-derived CDR1 and CDR2 are MNHEY and SMNVEV (reference sequence). CDR3 residues: CASRRTSGGDTGELFF. The CDR3 DNA follows: TGTGCCAGCAGGCGGACTAGCGGGGGGGACACCGGGGAGCTGTTTTTT.

The chain links TRBV30 to TRBJ2-7, with 8 bases that match TRBD1. There are 14 residues in the CDR3. Germline CDR1 and CDR2: GTSNPN and SVGIG (reference sequence). Trimming cost V 0 bases and J 4 bases; bases outside gene matches: 5. The CDR3 spells CAWSVSTGVYEQYF. In DNA, the CDR3 is TGTGCCTGGAGTGTCTCGACAGGGGTTTACGAGCAGTACTTC. The whole variable domain, filled in from reference TRBV30 and TRBJ2-7, reads SQTIHQWPATLVQPVGSPLSLECTVEGTSNPNLYWYRQAAGRGLQLLFYSVGIGQISSEVPQNLSASRPQDRQFILSSKKLLLSDSGFYLCAWSVSTGVYEQYFGPGTRLTVT.

CDR3 in amino acids: CASFSTGGYTF. For the CDR3, the DNA is TGTGCCAGCTTCTCAACGGGCGGCTACACCTTC. The J gene is TRBJ1-2, the V gene TRBV6-5; D is undetermined. CDR1 MNHEY and CDR2 SVGAGI come from the germline V gene. Deletions cut 8 bases from V and 8 bases from J, with 12 bases between. The CDR3 covers 11 residues.

The J gene is TRBJ1-2, the V gene TRBV18, with a possible D match to TRBD1 (6 bases). The V gene lost 4 bases and the J gene lost 3 bases, with 15 bases spanning the gap. The CDR3 runs 15 residues. Looked up from germline, CDR1 is KGHSH and CDR2 is LQKENI. The CDR3 is CASSQRQEAHYGYTF. As DNA, the CDR3 is TGTGCCAGCTCACAACGACAGGAAGCTCACTATGGCTACACCTTC.

This chain's CDR3 is CASSMWDTSTDTQYF. For the CDR3, the DNA is TGTGCCAGCAGTATGTGGGACACTAGCACAGATACGCAGTATTTT. V is TRBV6-2 or TRBV6-3 and J is TRBJ2-3; TRBD1 might be the D (6 bases). V lost 5 bases and J 0 bases, leaving 12 bases between the germline ends. Per germline, CDR1 MNHEY and CDR2 SVGEGT. There are 15 residues in the CDR3.

The chain links TRBV19 to TRBJ2-1; unclear D gene. V was cut by 2 bases and J by 7 bases, with 12 bases left in between. Looked up from germline, CDR1 is LNHDA and CDR2 is SQIVND (reference sequence). This CDR3 has 14 residues. This chain's CDR3 is CASSIIVTDNEQFF. CDR3 DNA sequence: TGTGCCAGTAGTATAATTGTGACGGATAATGAGCAGTTCTTC. The full variable domain, its missing parts supplied by reference TRBV19 and TRBJ2-1, is DGGITQSPKYLFRKEGQNVTLSCEQNLNHDAMYWYRQDPGQGLRLIYYSQIVNDFQKGDIAEGYSVSREKKESFPLTVTSAQKNPTAFYLCASSIIVTDNEQFFGPGTRLTVL.

This chain joins TRBV30 and TRBJ1-6; D is unclear. The CDR3 is 13 amino acids. Germline CDR1 is GTSNPN and CDR2 is SVGIG (reference sequence). The V and J ends lost 2 bases and 6 bases respectively, with 8 bases between them. CDR3 region: CAWSSHGNSPLHF. The CDR3, as DNA: TGTGCCTGGAGTAGTCACGGTAATTCACCCCTCCACTTT.

This rearrangement joins TRBV9 to TRBJ2-3, with a weak D call TRBD2 (5 bases). Germline CDR1 and CDR2: SGDLS and YYNGEE. V lost 0 bases and J lost 4, with 9 bases in between. This CDR3 has 14 residues. The CDR3 coding sequence is TGTGCCAGCAGCGTAGGGGGTAGCGCAGATACGCAGTATTTT. It translates to CASSVGGSADTQYF. The full variable domain, its missing parts supplied by reference TRBV9 and TRBJ2-3, is DSGVTQTPKHLITATGQRVTLRCSPRSGDLSVYWYQQSLDQGLQFLIQYYNGEERAKGNILERFSAQQFPDLHSELNLSSLELGDSALYFCASSVGGSADTQYFGPGTRLTVL.

J is TRBJ2-1 and V is TRBV19, with D uncertain. The V end lost 5 bases, the J end lost 4 bases, and 9 bases lay between the germline ends. CDR1 LNHDA and CDR2 SQIVND come from the germline V gene (reference sequence). The CDR3 contains 13 residues. The CDR3 DNA reads as TGTGCCAGTAGTGTAAAGCAATACAATGAGCAGTTCTTC. It specifies CASSVKQYNEQFF.